The present T cell receptor beta chain was sequenced within a study of regulatory T cells in long-lasting Graves disease. Points from the study as a whole: Persistent disease was associated with favored TRBV28 usage and with favored use of TRBJ1-2 and TRBJ2-5. Persistent patients had a count of shared public clonotypes (around 2,500) that exceeded that of new patients (about 870).

Time point specified: newly diagnosed GD, antithyroid drugs for less than 3 months. Following extraction of RNA from PBMCs, that RNA was used to make the TCR library. CDR1 is MNHEY and CDR2 is SVGEGT in the germline V gene. Trimming left V 6 bases short and J 5 bases short, with 16 bases between. This CDR3 has 14 amino acids. Many counts were recorded for this clonotype. Its target is unknown. TCR beta libraries were built with iRepertoire HTBI primers and Arm-PCR of CDR3 regions. A single record per CDR3 protein comes from TCRdb applying MiXCR to the multiplex PCR reads. Found here are about 450,000 distinct CDR3 sequences, 14% of them singletons; the top ten hold around a sixth. Another study also made use of these data, one on T cells in Graves' hyperthyroidism and ophthalmopathy. This second study says: A first-round RT-PCR of the TCR CDR3 used the HTBI primer set.

This clonotype was obtained from a woman between 50 and 59 years old with Graves disease. The sample consisted of peripheral blood mononuclear cells (PBMCs), taken at new diagnosis, from a patient treated with antithyroid drugs. The rearrangement uses TRBV6-2 or TRBV6-3 and TRBJ1-1; perhaps TRBD1 as D (6 bases). The CDR3 region has the DNA TGTGCCAGCAGGGAGGGACACGCCGAAACTGAAGCTTTCTTT. This gives the protein CASREGHAETEAFF.